The 4 T cell receptor beta chains reported below all come from one sample, sequenced in a study of cytomegalovirus exposure and HLA in healthy donors (dated by TCRdb to 2015 to 2018). The library was prepared using the immunoSEQ multiplex PCR assay. For the multiplex PCR, a mixture combining 60 forward primers for TCR Vbeta segments and 13 reverse primers for TCR Jbeta segments was used. As stored in TCRdb, this immuneACCESS dataset retains in-frame rearrangements with V and J assigned. A fraction of the clones does not appear; measured against another copy, unresolved V genes explain less than half of the discrepancy, and the remainder lacks a known reason. This sample holds 200,000 to 250,000 clones; 80% to 90% were observed only once. 2.9% of the sample is in the top ten clones. Source material: PBMCs. These TCRs come from a man aged 25 to 40 in good health and CMV-seronegative.

The V call is TRBV18, the J call TRBJ1-1; D remains unclear. V shed 6 bases and J shed 1 base, with 9 bases lying between them. CDR3 size: 13 residues. The germline V gene encodes CDR1 KGHSH and CDR2 LQKENI. The CDR3 is CASSSGRNTEAFF. DNA for the CDR3: TGTGCCAGCTCCTCGGGGAGGAACACTGAAGCTTTCTTT.

The chain has TRBV6-5 and TRBJ2-1, with 8 bases matching TRBD2. Germline V lookup: CDR1 MNHEY, CDR2 SVGAGI. V was clipped by 5 bases and J by 1 base; unmatched bases: 4. This CDR3 has 15 amino acids. CDR3 in DNA: TGTGCCAGCAGTCGGGGGGGGCAGTCCTACAATGAGCAGTTCTTC. This gives the protein CASSRGGQSYNEQFF.

Points on this clone: The sample has other DNA sequences that encode this CDR3 too. V and J are TRBV11-2 and TRBJ1-6, with 7 bases identical to TRBD1. Germline assignment: CDR1 SGHAT and CDR2 FQNNGV. V trimming: 1 base; J trimming: 7 bases; junction bases outside the gene matches: 4. This CDR3 contains 15 residues. This CDR3 is CASSLGDRENSPLHF. The DNA for the CDR3 is TGTGCCAGCAGCTTAGGAGACAGGGAAAATTCACCCCTCCACTTT. Combining the CDR3 with reference TRBV11-2 and TRBJ1-6 gives the whole variable domain EAGVAQSPRYKIIEKRQSVAFWCNPISGHATLYWYQQILGQGPKLLIQFQNNGVVDDSQLPKDRFSAERLKGVDSTLKIQPAKLEDSAVYLCASSLGDRENSPLHFGNGTRLTVT.

The rearrangement joins TRBV14 to TRBJ2-1; TRBD1 matches at 7 bases. Germline trimming cut 5 bases from V and 2 bases from J; bases unmatched to any gene: 6. Germline values: CDR1 SGHDN, CDR2 FVKESK. The CDR3 consists of 15 residues. DNA for the CDR3: TGTGCCAGCAGCTTCCACAGGGGAGCCTACAATGAGCAGTTCTTC. Protein sequence: CASSFHRGAYNEQFF.